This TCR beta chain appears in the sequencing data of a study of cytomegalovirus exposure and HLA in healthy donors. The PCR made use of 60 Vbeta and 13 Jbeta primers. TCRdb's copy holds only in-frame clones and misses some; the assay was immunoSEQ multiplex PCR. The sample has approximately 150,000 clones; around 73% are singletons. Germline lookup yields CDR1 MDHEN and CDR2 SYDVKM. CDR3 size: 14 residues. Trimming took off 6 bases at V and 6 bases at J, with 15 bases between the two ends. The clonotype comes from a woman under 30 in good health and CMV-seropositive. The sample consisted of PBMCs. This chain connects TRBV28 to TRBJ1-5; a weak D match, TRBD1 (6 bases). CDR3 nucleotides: TGTGCCAGCAGCCAAGTCCGACAGGTTCAGCCCCAGCATTTT. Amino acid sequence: CASSQVRQVQPQHF.